Sequencing of this TCR beta chain was carried out in a study of CD8 T cells in Susac syndrome. In blood CD8+ and CD4+ T cells, TCR beta underwent sequencing. CDR1 MDHEN and CDR2 SYDVKM come from the germline V gene. There are 12 residues in the CDR3. Trimming took 5 bases from V and 10 from J, leaving 12 bases between them. Random hexamers served to reverse transcribe about 0.5 to 1 ug RNA. TCRdb itself ran the immunoSEQ multiplex PCR reads through MiXCR, one entry per CDR3 protein. The sample carries under 300,000 distinct CDR3 sequences, 90% to 96% recorded once. The sample comprised CD4+ T cells from PBMCs. J is TRBJ2-1 and V is TRBV28; perhaps TRBD1 as D (6 bases). The sequence was obtained from a human donor with Susac syndrome. CDR3 loop: CASSRFGGEQFF. CDR3 nucleotide sequence: TGTGCCAGCAGTCGCTTTGGGGGCGAGCAGTTCTTC.